This TCR beta chain was identified in a study of T-cell reconstitution after alpha-beta-depleted transplantation in children. From germline, CDR1 is ENHRY and CDR2 SYGVKD. V gave up 0 bases and J gave up 1 base, with 6 bases separating them. CDR3 size: 14 residues. This clonotype was detected only a few times. Preparation of the TCRbeta library involved a method that used unique molecular identifiers. Each CDR3 protein is one row after TCRdb ran MiXCR on the PCR reads. The sample records hundreds of thousands of distinct CDR3 sequences, roughly a tenth being singletons. This chain connects TRBV10-3 to TRBJ1-1; D ambiguous. Specimen: PBMCs from the stem cell graft donor, collected from the stem cell graft. The TCR comes from a human donor who donated a stem cell graft to a child with acute myeloid leukemia. In DNA form, the CDR3 reads TGTGCCATCAGTGAGTCGCAGGCGAACACTGAAGCTTTCTTT. Translation: CAISESQANTEAFF.